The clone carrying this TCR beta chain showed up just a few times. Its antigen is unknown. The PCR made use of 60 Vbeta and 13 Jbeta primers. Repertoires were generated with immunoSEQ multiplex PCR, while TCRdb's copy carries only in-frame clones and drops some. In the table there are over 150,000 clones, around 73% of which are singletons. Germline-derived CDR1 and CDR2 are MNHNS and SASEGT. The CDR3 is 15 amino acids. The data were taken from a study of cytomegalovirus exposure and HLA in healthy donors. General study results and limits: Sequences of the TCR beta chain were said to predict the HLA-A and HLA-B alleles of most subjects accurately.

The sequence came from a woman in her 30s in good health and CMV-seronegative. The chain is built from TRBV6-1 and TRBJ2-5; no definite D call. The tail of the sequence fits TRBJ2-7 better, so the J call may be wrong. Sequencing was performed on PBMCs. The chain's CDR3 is CASSEGSLSSYEQYF. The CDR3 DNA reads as TGTGCCAGCAGTGAAGGCAGCCTTAGCTCCTACGAGCAGTACTTC.